These 14 T cell receptor beta chains were sequenced from one sample in a study of human T cells and chemical hapten exposure. Total RNA extraction was carried out from unfractionated whole blood. Attachment of unique molecular identifiers to individual cDNA molecules was performed in the library. MiXCR, applied by TCRdb to the reads, yields one record per CDR3 protein. The sample includes roughly 120,000 distinct CDR3 sequences, 8% to 9.5% of them seen just once. Source material: whole blood. These receptors were collected from a human donor in good health. Some clones in this sample may be carry-over from other donors' samples.

This rearrangement joins TRBV7-9 to TRBJ2-3, with D uncertain. The germline V gene encodes CDR1 SEHNR and CDR2 FQNEAQ (reference sequence). The CDR3 has 14 amino acids. Trimming took 1 base from V and 1 from J, leaving 6 bases between them. The CDR3, as DNA: TGTGCCAGCAGCTTAGAGGACGGCACAGATACGCAGTATTTT. Its protein product is CASSLEDGTDTQYF.

The V call is TRBV7-6, the J call TRBJ2-1; possibly TRBD2 for D (5 bases). Looked up from germline, CDR1 is SGHVS and CDR2 is FNYEAQ. CDR3 length equals 12 residues. Trimming pared 4 bases from V and 7 bases from J, leaving 8 bases between. The CDR3 is CASSSEVNEQFF. CDR3 nucleotide sequence: TGTGCCAGCAGCTCGGAGGTAAATGAGCAGTTCTTC.

This clonotype was counted between two and nine times. The chain is built from TRBV27 and TRBJ2-3, with 8 bases matching TRBD1. From germline, CDR1 is MNHEY and CDR2 SMNVEV (reference sequence). Trimming took 5 bases from V and 2 from J; bases not matched to a gene: 6. The CDR3 runs to 15 residues. The CDR3 bases are TGTGCCAGCAGTATTCGACAGGGGCCCACAGATACGCAGTATTTT. Protein sequence: CASSIRQGPTDTQYF.

The chain combines TRBV20-1 with TRBJ1-4; no clear D. The CDR3 has 14 residues. CDR1 and CDR2 (germline): DFQATT, SNEGSKA (reference sequence). V was clipped by 6 bases and J by 7 bases, with 18 bases between them. The CDR3 is CSALDPGSTEKLFF. The CDR3 DNA is TGCAGTGCCCTAGACCCGGGATCTACTGAAAAACTGTTTTTT.

The genes are TRBV10-1 and TRBJ2-7; D is undetermined. CDR1 is WNHNN, CDR2 SYGVQD, per germline (reference sequence). V lost 4 bases and J lost 0, with 13 bases in between. The CDR3 runs to 15 residues. The CDR3 bases are TGCGCCAGCAGTGGCGGCACAGTCGACTCCTACGAGCAGTACTTC. Protein: CASSGGTVDSYEQYF.

This rearrangement joins TRBV6-1 to TRBJ1-1, with 7 bases aligning to TRBD1. Germline lookup yields CDR1 MNHNS and CDR2 SASEGT. CDR3 length: 14 amino acids. The J segment lost 8 bases and the V segment lost 7 bases, leaving 13 bases of the junction unmatched. CDR3 sequence (DNA): TGTGCCAGCACCAACCGACAGGGTGTGACGGAAGCTTTCTTT. Its protein is CASTNRQGVTEAFF.

Many counts were recorded for this clonotype. The chain is built from TRBV11-2 and TRBJ1-1, with TRBD1 as a possible D gene (5 bases). The CDR3 contains 14 residues. CDR1 is SGHAT, CDR2 FQNNGV, per germline. Trimming took 6 bases from V and 2 from J, leaving 13 bases between them. The CDR3 sequence: CASRTGTANTEAFF. The CDR3 region has the DNA TGTGCCAGCAGAACCGGGACGGCCAACACTGAAGCTTTCTTT.

The chain carries TRBV20-1 and TRBJ1-1; TRBD1 might be the D (5 bases). Germline CDR1 and CDR2: DFQATT and SNEGSKA (reference sequence). V was pared by 3 bases and J by 1 base, with 9 bases between. This CDR3 spans 13 amino acids. CDR3 residues: CSASPTENTEAFF. The DNA for the CDR3 is TGCAGTGCTAGCCCGACAGAGAACACTGAAGCTTTCTTT.

This clonotype came up a few times. The rearrangement links TRBV7-8 to TRBJ2-5; 7 bases line up with TRBD1. Germline V CDR1 and CDR2: SGHVS, FQNEAQ. V was pared by 5 bases and J by 4 bases, with 10 bases of the junction left unmatched. The CDR3 runs to 15 residues. This chain's CDR3 is CASSPRQGWGETQYF. The CDR3 region has the DNA TGTGCCAGCAGCCCCAGACAGGGCTGGGGAGAGACCCAGTACTTC.

The genes are TRBV5-1 and TRBJ1-1, with 9 bases lining up with TRBD1. From germline, CDR1 is SGHRS and CDR2 YFSETQ. V gave up 5 bases and J gave up 6 bases; unmatched junction bases: 8. This CDR3 spans 14 amino acids. The CDR3 is CASRGQGYDPEAFF. The CDR3 bases are TGCGCCAGCAGGGGACAGGGTTATGACCCTGAAGCTTTCTTT.

This chain connects TRBV12-3 or TRBV12-4 to TRBJ2-7, with D possibly TRBD1 on 6 matching bases. The V and J ends lost 6 bases and 2 bases respectively, with 11 bases between them. This CDR3 region has 13 residues. In DNA form, the CDR3 reads TGTGCCAGCAGCCCCGGGACAACCTACGAGCAGTACTTC. Translation gives CASSPGTTYEQYF.

This chain connects TRBV7-9 to TRBJ2-6, with D maybe TRBD2 (6 bases). CDR1 is SEHNR and CDR2 is FQNEAQ in the germline V gene (reference sequence). The germline V and J ends were trimmed by 5 bases and 0 bases, with 20 bases remaining between them. The CDR3 runs to 19 residues. The chain's CDR3 is CASSPGGVRVGSGANVLTF. The CDR3 coding sequence is TGTGCCAGCAGCCCTGGAGGGGTCAGGGTAGGCTCTGGGGCCAACGTCCTGACTTTC. Based on the CDR3 plus reference TRBV7-9 and TRBJ2-6, the full variable domain is DTGVSQNPRHKITKRGQNVTFRCDPISEHNRLYWYRQTLGQGPEFLTYFQNEAQLEKSRLLSDRFSAERPKGSFSTLEIQRTEQGDSAMYLCASSPGGVRVGSGANVLTFGAGSRLTVL.

This clonotype was recorded many times. The genes are TRBV30 and TRBJ2-7; D may be TRBD2 (6 bases). The length of the CDR3 is 13 residues. Germline assignment: CDR1 GTSNPN and CDR2 SVGIG (reference sequence). V lost 3 bases and J 0 bases, leaving 9 bases between the germline ends. In DNA, the CDR3 is TGTGCCTGGAGCCCCGGGAGCTCCTACGAGCAGTACTTC. Protein product: CAWSPGSSYEQYF.

The sample holds a few counts of this clonotype. The rearrangement uses TRBV20-1 and TRBJ2-7; 7 bases match TRBD1. Trimming at V came to 0 bases and at J to 4 bases, leaving 3 bases not matched to a gene. This CDR3 region has 13 residues. Germline-derived CDR1 and CDR2 are DFQATT and SNEGSKA (reference sequence). The CDR3, as DNA: TGCAGTGCTAGAGACGGCAGGGGGTACGAGCAGTACTTC. This sequence encodes CSARDGRGYEQYF.